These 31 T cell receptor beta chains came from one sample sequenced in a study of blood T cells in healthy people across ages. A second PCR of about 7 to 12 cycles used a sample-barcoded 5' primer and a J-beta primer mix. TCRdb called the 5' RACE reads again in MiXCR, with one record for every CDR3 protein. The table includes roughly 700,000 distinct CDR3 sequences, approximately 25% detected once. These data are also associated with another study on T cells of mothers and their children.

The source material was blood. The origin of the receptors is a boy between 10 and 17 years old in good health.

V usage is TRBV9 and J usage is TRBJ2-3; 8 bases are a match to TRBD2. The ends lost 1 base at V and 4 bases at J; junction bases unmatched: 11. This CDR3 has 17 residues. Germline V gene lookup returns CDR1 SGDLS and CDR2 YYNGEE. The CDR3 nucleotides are TGTGCCAGCAGCGTACATACGAAAGCGGGGGCGGCAGATACGCAGTATTTT. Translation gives CASSVHTKAGAADTQYF.

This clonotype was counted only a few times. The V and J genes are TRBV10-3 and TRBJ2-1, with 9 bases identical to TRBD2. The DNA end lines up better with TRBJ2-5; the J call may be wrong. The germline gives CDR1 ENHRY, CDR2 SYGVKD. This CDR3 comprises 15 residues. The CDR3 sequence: CAISEGIAGEETQYF. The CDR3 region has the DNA TGTGCCATCAGTGAGGGAATAGCGGGGGAAGAGACCCAGTACTTC.

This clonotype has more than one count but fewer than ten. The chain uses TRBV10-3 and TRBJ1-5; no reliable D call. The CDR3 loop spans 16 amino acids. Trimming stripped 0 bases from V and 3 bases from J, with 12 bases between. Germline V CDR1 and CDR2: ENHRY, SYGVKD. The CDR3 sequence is CAISESSGGYNQPQHF. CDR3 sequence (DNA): TGTGCCATCAGTGAGTCGTCGGGCGGGTACAATCAGCCCCAGCATTTT.

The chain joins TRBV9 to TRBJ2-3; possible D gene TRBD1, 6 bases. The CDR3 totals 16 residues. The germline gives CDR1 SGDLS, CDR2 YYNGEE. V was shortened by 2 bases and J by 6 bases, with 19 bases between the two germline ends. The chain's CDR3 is CASSVTGTRVLDTQYF. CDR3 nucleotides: TGTGCCAGCAGCGTGACCGGGACACGAGTGTTGGATACGCAGTATTTT.

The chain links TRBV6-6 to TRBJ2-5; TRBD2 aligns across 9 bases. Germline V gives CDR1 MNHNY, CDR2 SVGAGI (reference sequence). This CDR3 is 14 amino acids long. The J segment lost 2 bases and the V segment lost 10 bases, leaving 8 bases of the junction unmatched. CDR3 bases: TGTGCCACTCAAGGCGGACTAGCGCAAGAGACCCAGTACTTC. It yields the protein CATQGGLAQETQYF.

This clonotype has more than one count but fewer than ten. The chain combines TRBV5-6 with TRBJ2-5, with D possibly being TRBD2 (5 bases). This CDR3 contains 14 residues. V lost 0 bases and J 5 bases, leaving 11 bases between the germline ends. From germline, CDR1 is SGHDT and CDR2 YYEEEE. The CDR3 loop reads CASSLVPRGETQYF. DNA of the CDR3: TGTGCCAGCAGCTTGGTGCCCCGAGGGGAGACCCAGTACTTC.

CDR3 region: CASSPLPSGGLETQYF. DNA for the CDR3: TGTGCCAGCAGCCCGCTTCCTAGCGGGGGGCTAGAGACCCAGTACTTC. The chain links TRBV12-3 or TRBV12-4 to TRBJ2-5, with 11 bases fitting TRBD2. The V and J ends lost 6 bases and 4 bases, in that order; junction bases with no gene match: 10. This CDR3 is built from 16 residues.

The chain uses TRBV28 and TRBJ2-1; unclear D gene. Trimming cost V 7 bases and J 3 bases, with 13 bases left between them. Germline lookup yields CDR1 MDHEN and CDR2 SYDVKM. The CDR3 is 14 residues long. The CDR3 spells CASTPLRHYNEQFF. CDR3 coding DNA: TGTGCCAGCACCCCCCTGCGACACTACAATGAGCAGTTCTTC.

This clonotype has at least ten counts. In DNA, the CDR3 is TGTGCCAGCAGTTTAACTAATGAAAAACTGTTTTTT. This encodes CASSLTNEKLFF. The chain links TRBV12-3 or TRBV12-4 to TRBJ1-4; the D is unclear. The CDR3 totals 12 residues. V shed 2 bases and J shed 2 bases, with 0 bases lying between them.

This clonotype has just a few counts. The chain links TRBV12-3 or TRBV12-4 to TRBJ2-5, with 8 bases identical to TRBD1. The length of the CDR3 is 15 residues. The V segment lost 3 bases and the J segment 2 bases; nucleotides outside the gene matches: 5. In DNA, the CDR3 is TGTGCCAGCAGTTTTTCGACAGGGGCGCAAGAGACCCAGTACTTC. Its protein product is CASSFSTGAQETQYF.

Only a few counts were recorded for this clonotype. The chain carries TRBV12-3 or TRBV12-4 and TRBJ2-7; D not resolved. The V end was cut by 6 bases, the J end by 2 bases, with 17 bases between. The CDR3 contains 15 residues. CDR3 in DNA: TGTGCCAGCAGCCCCGGACCTGAAGGCGCCTACGAGCAGTACTTC. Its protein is CASSPGPEGAYEQYF.

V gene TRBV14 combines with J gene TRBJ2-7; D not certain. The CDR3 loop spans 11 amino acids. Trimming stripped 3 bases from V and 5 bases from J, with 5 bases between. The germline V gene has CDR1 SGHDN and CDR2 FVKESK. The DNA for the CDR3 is TGTGCCAGCAGCCAGCAGAACGAGCAGTACTTC. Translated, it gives CASSQQNEQYF. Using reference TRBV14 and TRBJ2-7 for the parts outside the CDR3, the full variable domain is EAGVTQFPSHSVIEKGQTVTLRCDPISGHDNLYWYRRVMGKEIKFLLHFVKESKQDESGMPNNRFLAERTGGTYSTLKVQPAELEDSGVYFCASSQQNEQYFGPGTRLTVT.

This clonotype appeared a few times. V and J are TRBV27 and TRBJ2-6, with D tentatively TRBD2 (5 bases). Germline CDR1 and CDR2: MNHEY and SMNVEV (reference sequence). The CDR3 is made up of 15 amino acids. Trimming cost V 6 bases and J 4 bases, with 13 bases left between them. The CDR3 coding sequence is TGTGCCAGCAGCTTGGGCGGGCTCGGGGCCAACGTCCTGACTTTC. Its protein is CASSLGGLGANVLTF.

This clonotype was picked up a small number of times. In DNA form, the CDR3 reads TGTGCCAGCAGCTCAGGACAGGGCCCGGTCGGGGAGCTGTTTTTT. It encodes CASSSGQGPVGELFF. The chain employs TRBV7-9 and TRBJ2-2; 8 nucleotides agree with TRBD1. Germline trimming cut 4 bases from V and 7 bases from J; bases unmatched to any gene: 8. Germline assignment: CDR1 SEHNR and CDR2 FQNEAQ (reference sequence). The CDR3 length is 15 residues.

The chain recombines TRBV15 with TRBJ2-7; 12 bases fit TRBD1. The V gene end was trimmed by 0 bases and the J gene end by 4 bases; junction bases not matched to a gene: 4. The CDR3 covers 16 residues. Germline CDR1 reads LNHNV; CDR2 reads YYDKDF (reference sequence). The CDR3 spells CATSRDAGQGAYEQYF. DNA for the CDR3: TGTGCCACCAGCAGAGATGCGGGACAGGGGGCTTACGAGCAGTACTTC.

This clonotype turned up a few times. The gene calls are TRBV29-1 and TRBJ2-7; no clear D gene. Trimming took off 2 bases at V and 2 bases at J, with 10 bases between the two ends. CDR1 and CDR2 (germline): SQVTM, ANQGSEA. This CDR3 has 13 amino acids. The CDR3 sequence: CSVESESTYEQYF. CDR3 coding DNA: TGCAGCGTTGAATCGGAGAGTACCTACGAGCAGTACTTC.

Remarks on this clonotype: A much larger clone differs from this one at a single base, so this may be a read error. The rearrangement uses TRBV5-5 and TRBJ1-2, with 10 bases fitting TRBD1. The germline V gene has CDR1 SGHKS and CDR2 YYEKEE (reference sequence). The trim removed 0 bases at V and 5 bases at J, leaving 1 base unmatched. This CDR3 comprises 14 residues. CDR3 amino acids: CASSLEDRGYGYTF. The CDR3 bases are TGTGCCAGCAGCTTGGAGGACAGGGGGTATGGCTACACCTTC.

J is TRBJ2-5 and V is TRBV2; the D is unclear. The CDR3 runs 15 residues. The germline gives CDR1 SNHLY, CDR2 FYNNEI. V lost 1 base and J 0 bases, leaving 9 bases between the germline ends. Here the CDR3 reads CASSEVVSDQETQYF. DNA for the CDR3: TGTGCCAGCAGTGAAGTCGTGTCAGACCAAGAGACCCAGTACTTC.

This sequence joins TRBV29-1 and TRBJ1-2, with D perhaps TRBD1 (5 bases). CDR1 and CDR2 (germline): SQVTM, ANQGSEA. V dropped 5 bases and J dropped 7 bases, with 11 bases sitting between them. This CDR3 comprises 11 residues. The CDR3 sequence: CSVWGTPGYTF. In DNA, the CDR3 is TGCAGCGTTTGGGGGACGCCTGGCTACACCTTC.

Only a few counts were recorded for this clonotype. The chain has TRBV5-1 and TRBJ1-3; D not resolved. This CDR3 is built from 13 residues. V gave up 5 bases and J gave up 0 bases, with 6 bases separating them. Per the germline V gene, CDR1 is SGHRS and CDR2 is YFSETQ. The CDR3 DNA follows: TGCGCCAGCAGGGAACCCTCTGGAAACACCATATATTTT. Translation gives CASREPSGNTIYF.

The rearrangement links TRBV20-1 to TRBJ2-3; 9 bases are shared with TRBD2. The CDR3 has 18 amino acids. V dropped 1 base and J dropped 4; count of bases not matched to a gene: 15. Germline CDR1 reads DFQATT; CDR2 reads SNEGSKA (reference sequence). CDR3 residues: CSARGGGGAAIRADTQYF. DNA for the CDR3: TGCAGTGCTAGAGGAGGCGGGGGGGCCGCGATTCGAGCAGATACGCAGTATTTT.

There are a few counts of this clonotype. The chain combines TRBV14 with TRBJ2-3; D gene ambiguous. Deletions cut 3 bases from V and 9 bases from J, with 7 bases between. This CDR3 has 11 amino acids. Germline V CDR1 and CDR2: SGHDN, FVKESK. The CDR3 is CASSQSTTQYF. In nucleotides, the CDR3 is TGTGCCAGCAGCCAGAGTACCACGCAGTATTTT.

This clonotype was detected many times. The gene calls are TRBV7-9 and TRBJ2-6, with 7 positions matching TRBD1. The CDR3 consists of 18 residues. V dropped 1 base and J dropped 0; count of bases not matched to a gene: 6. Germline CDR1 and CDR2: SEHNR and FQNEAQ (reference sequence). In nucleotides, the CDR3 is TGTGCCAGCAGCTTAGGCCGGACAGGAGTCTCTGGGGCCAACGTCCTGACTTTC. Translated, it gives CASSLGRTGVSGANVLTF. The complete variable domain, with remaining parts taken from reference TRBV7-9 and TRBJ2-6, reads DTGVSQNPRHKITKRGQNVTFRCDPISEHNRLYWYRQTLGQGPEFLTYFQNEAQLEKSRLLSDRFSAERPKGSFSTLEIQRTEQGDSAMYLCASSLGRTGVSGANVLTFGAGSRLTVL.

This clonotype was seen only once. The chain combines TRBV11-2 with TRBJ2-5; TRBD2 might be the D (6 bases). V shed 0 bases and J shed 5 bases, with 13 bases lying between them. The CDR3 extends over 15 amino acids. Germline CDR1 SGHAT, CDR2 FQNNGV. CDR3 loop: CASSLDTSRGETQYF. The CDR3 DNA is TGTGCCAGCAGCTTAGACACTAGCCGGGGGGAGACCCAGTACTTC. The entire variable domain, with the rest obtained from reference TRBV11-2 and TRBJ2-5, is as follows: EAGVAQSPRYKIIEKRQSVAFWCNPISGHATLYWYQQILGQGPKLLIQFQNNGVVDDSQLPKDRFSAERLKGVDSTLKIQPAKLEDSAVYLCASSLDTSRGETQYFGPGTRLLVL.

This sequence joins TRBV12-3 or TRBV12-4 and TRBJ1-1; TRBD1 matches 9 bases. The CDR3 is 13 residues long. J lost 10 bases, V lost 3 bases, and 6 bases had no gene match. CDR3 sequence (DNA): TGTGCCAGCAGTTTCCGGGACAGGGTACGAGCTTTCTTT. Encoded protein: CASSFRDRVRAFF.

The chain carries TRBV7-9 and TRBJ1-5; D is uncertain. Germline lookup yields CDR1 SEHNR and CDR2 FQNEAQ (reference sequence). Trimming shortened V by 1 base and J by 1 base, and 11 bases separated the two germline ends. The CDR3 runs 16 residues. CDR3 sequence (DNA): TGTGCCAGCAGCTTAGGTACACCCAACAGCAATCAGCCCCAGCATTTT. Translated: CASSLGTPNSNQPQHF.

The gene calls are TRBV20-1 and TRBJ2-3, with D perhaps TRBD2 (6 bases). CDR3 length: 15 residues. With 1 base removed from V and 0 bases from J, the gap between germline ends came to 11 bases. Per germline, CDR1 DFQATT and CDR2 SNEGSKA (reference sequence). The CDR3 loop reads CSARVPGLSTDTQYF. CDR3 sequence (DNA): TGCAGTGCTAGAGTCCCGGGACTCAGCACAGATACGCAGTATTTT.

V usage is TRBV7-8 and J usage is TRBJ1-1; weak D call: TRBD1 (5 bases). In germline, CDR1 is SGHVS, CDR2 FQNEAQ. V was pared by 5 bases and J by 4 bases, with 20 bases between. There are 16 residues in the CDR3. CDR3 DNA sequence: TGTGCCAGCAGCCAGCGAGTTGGACAAGTTGGCACTGAAGCTTTCTTT. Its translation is CASSQRVGQVGTEAFF.

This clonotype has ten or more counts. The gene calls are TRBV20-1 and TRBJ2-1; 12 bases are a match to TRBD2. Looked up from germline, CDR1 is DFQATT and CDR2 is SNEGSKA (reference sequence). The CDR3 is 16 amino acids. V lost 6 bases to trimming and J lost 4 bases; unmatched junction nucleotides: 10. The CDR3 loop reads CSALSQLAGGYNEQFF. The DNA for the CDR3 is TGCAGTGCCCTCTCCCAACTAGCGGGGGGATACAATGAGCAGTTCTTC.

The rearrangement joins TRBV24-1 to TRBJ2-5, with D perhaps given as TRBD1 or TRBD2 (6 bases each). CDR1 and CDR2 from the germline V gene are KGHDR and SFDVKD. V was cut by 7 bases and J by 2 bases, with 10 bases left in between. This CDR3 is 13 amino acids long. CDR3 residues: CATREGGQETQYF. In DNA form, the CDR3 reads TGTGCCACCAGAGAGGGGGGACAAGAGACCCAGTACTTC.

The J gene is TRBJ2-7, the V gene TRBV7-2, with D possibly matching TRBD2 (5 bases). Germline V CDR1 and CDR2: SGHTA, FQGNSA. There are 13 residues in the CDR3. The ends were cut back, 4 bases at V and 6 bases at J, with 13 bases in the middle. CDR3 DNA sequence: TGTGCCAGCAGCTCAACTAGAATTGCCGAGCAGTACTTC. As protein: CASSSTRIAEQYF.